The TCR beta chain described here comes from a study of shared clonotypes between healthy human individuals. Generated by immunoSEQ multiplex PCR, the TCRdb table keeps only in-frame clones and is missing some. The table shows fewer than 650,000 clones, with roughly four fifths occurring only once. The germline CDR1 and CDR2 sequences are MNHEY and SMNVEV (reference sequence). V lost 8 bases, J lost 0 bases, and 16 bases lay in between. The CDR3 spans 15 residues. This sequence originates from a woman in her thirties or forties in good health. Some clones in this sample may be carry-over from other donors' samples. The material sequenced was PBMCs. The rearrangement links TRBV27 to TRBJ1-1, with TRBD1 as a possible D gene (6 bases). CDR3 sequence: CASRRGEGLNTEAFF. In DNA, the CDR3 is TGTGCCAGCCGAAGGGGGGAGGGGTTGAACACTGAAGCTTTCTTT.